The 19 T cell receptor beta chains given below trace back to one sample, sequenced in a study of T cell responses to AZD1222 COVID-19 vaccine. Sequencing was performed with immunoSEQ multiplex PCR; in TCRdb, only in-frame clones are kept and a portion is missing. The sample lists 100,000 to 150,000 clones; about 88% were seen once. The sequenced sample was peripheral blood, obtained on day 0 of AZD1222 vaccination. The receptors stem from an adult in good health.

This chain connects TRBV12-3 or TRBV12-4 to TRBJ2-1; no clear D. This CDR3 region has 10 residues. Trimming shortened V by 4 bases and J by 9 bases, and 4 bases separated the two germline ends. Here the CDR3 DNA reads TGTGCCAGCAGTTGGGCTGAGCAGTTCTTC. Translation gives CASSWAEQFF.

Here the CDR3 DNA reads TGTGCCAGCAGCTTCCCCGGCAGAATTAAAGAGACCCAGTACTTC. It specifies CASSFPGRIKETQYF. The chain recombines TRBV7-8 with TRBJ2-5; D ambiguous. Germline V lookup: CDR1 SGHVS, CDR2 FQNEAQ. V dropped 3 bases and J dropped 3 bases, with 14 bases sitting between them. The length of the CDR3 is 15 residues.

The genes are TRBV6-2 or TRBV6-3 and TRBJ1-2; D ambiguous. Germline loops: CDR1 MNHEY, CDR2 SVGEGT. CDR3 length equals 12 residues. Between the trimmed V and J ends, which lost 6 bases and 2 bases, there was a span of 7 bases. DNA of the CDR3: TGTGCCAGCAGCAACGGAAACTATGGCTACACCTTC. Protein product: CASSNGNYGYTF.

The V call is TRBV7-2, the J call TRBJ2-7; possible D gene TRBD2, 7 bases. CDR3 length equals 16 residues. The germline V and J ends were trimmed by 4 bases and 3 bases, with 19 bases remaining between them. Germline CDR1 is SGHTA and CDR2 is FQGNSA. CDR3 sequence reads: CASSSQGGGSYYEQYF. The CDR3 DNA follows: TGTGCCAGCAGCTCCCAAGGGGGGGGCAGCTACTACGAGCAGTACTTC.

The table lists this clone with a few counts. The chain employs TRBV6-2 or TRBV6-3 and TRBJ1-6; D perhaps matches TRBD1 (6 bases). The CDR3 length is 18 residues. Between the trimmed V and J ends, which lost 5 bases and 0 bases, there was a span of 17 bases. Germline V lookup: CDR1 MNHEY, CDR2 SVGEGT. The CDR3 protein is CASSPLGAGSSYNSPLHF. CDR3 DNA sequence: TGTGCCAGCAGTCCACTGGGGGCAGGAAGCTCCTATAATTCACCCCTCCACTTT.

V is TRBV7-3 and J is TRBJ2-2; tentatively, D is TRBD1 or TRBD2 (5 bases each). Trimming took off 2 bases at V and 4 bases at J, with 14 bases between the two ends. The CDR3 length is 16 residues. The germline gives CDR1 SGHTA, CDR2 FQGTGA. The CDR3 reads CASSLWSGTGTGELFF. DNA of the CDR3: TGTGCCAGCAGCTTATGGTCCGGGACGGGCACCGGGGAGCTGTTTTTT.

The rearrangement links TRBV5-1 to TRBJ2-5; 8 nucleotides align to TRBD2. Germline loops: CDR1 SGHRS, CDR2 YFSETQ. J gave up 9 bases and V 7 bases, and 14 bases lay outside the gene matches. This CDR3 contains 14 residues. CDR3 nucleotide sequence: TGCGCCAGCTCCCGGGAGGGGGACCCCGGGGCCCAGTACTTC. Translated, it gives CASSREGDPGAQYF.

The gene calls are TRBV10-1 and TRBJ2-1, with 9 nucleotides matching TRBD1. J was trimmed by 7 bases and V by 4 bases; bases with no gene match: 8. The CDR3 sequence is 15 residues long. Germline V lookup: CDR1 WNHNN, CDR2 SYGVQD (reference sequence). The CDR3 sequence: CASSVGDRVTNEQFF. The CDR3 DNA sequence: TGCGCCAGCAGTGTAGGGGACAGGGTCACTAATGAGCAGTTCTTC.

The V gene is TRBV10-3, the J gene TRBJ1-5; 7 nucleotides match TRBD1. V shed 0 bases, J shed 11 bases, and the junction held 7 bases outside the gene matches. Germline V gives CDR1 ENHRY, CDR2 SYGVKD. The CDR3 length is 14 residues. In DNA, the CDR3 is TGTGCCATCAGTGAGTCGCAGGGGGATAGGGCCCAGCATTTT. It is translated as CAISESQGDRAQHF.

The sample holds a few counts of this clone. The genes are TRBV7-9 and TRBJ1-3, with D maybe TRBD1 (6 bases). Germline V gene lookup returns CDR1 SEHNR and CDR2 FQNEAQ (reference sequence). The ends were cut back, 1 base at V and 2 bases at J, with 15 bases in the middle. The CDR3 length is 17 residues. CDR3 loop: CASSLGLDRSAGNTIYF. The CDR3 DNA sequence: TGTGCCAGCAGCTTAGGGCTCGACAGGTCGGCTGGAAACACCATATATTTT.

The chain joins TRBV7-6 to TRBJ2-1; 10 positions match TRBD2. The CDR3 is 15 amino acids. V lost 4 bases and J lost 12; bases outside the gene matches: 12. The V gene's germline CDR1 is SGHVS and CDR2 FNYEAQ. CDR3 in amino acids: CASSSRTSGGPTQFF. The CDR3 DNA is TGTGCCAGCAGCTCACGGACTAGCGGAGGCCCCACGCAGTTCTTC.

The chain carries TRBV24-1 and TRBJ2-7; D may be TRBD1 (6 bases). There are 15 residues in the CDR3. V was clipped by 5 bases and J by 3 bases, with 16 bases between them. Germline V CDR1 and CDR2: KGHDR, SFDVKD. For the CDR3, the DNA is TGTGCCACCAGTGTCCCCCCCGGACAGAACTACGAGCAGTACTTC. It translates to CATSVPPGQNYEQYF.

This clone was picked up a small number of times. This rearrangement joins TRBV19 to TRBJ1-6, with D unresolved. Trimming took off 4 bases at V and 4 bases at J, with 11 bases between the two ends. The CDR3 totals 15 residues. Germline V CDR1 and CDR2: LNHDA, SQIVND (reference sequence). In DNA form, the CDR3 reads TGTGCCAGTAGTAGGACGACGGATTATAATTCACCCCTCCACTTT. It yields the protein CASSRTTDYNSPLHF.

The rearrangement links TRBV3-1 (or the pseudogene TRBV3-2) to TRBJ2-3; 14 nucleotides align to TRBD2. This CDR3 spans 15 amino acids. Germline CDR1 is LGHDT and CDR2 is YNNKEL (reference sequence). After removal of 1 base from V and 7 bases from J, the junction contained 1 base not matched to a gene. DNA of the CDR3: TGTGCCAGCAGCCAAGGACTAGCGGGGGGGTATACGCAGTATTTT. It translates to CASSQGLAGGYTQYF.

The rearrangement links TRBV9 to TRBJ1-5; no clear D gene. V was trimmed by 0 bases and J by 4 bases, leaving 8 bases between them. CDR1 and CDR2 (germline): SGDLS, YYNGEE. The CDR3 length is 14 residues. CDR3 sequence: CASSVVCWNQPQHF. The CDR3 DNA follows: TGTGCCAGCAGCGTAGTTTGCTGGAATCAGCCCCAGCATTTT.

V and J are TRBV9 and TRBJ2-1; TRBD2 agrees at 7 bases. V shed 0 bases and J 5 bases; nucleotides not matched to a gene: 5. The CDR3 is made up of 15 amino acids. Germline values: CDR1 SGDLS, CDR2 YYNGEE. CDR3 sequence (DNA): TGTGCCAGCAGCGTAGGGGCGGGAGCTAACAATGAGCAGTTCTTC. Its protein product is CASSVGAGANNEQFF.

The chain has TRBV29-1 and TRBJ2-7; TRBD2 aligns across 12 bases. The CDR3 covers 13 residues. Trimming cost V 7 bases and J 7 bases; bases outside gene matches: 8. Germline loops: CDR1 SQVTM, CDR2 ANQGSEA. This chain's CDR3 is CSARTSGTGEQYF. The CDR3 nucleotides read TGCAGCGCCCGGACTAGCGGGACAGGGGAGCAGTACTTC.

This clone is a singleton in its sample. The chain has TRBV10-3 and TRBJ2-1, with 10 bases lining up with TRBD1. The ends lost 6 bases at V and 7 bases at J; junction bases unmatched: 6. Germline CDR1 reads ENHRY; CDR2 reads SYGVKD. The CDR3 runs 14 residues. The CDR3 coding sequence is TGTGCCATCAGCCCGGGACAGGGGACAAATGAGCAGTTCTTC. The encoded protein is CAISPGQGTNEQFF.

Details on this clone: The junction does not match germline at one end; this may be a read error. V usage is TRBV19 and J usage is TRBJ1-5; TRBD1 aligns across 10 bases. The germline V gene encodes CDR1 LNHDA and CDR2 SQIVND (reference sequence). The CDR3 extends over 14 amino acids. This CDR3 is CASGTGDFKQPQHF. The CDR3 nucleotides read TGCGCAAGCGGGACAGGGGATTTCAAGCAGCCCCAGCATTTT.